The 27 T cell receptor beta chains listed next were all sequenced from one sample in a study of blood T cell repertoires in COVID-19. Here immunoSEQ multiplex PCR was the method, and the copy in TCRdb shows in-frame clones only, minus some. This table holds roughly 66,000 clones, more than 85% found once. Sequenced material: peripheral blood. These receptors were taken from a human donor with active COVID-19. The donor label of this sample is uncertain.

V usage is TRBV5-1 and J usage is TRBJ2-6; 7 bases map to TRBD1. The germline CDR1 and CDR2 sequences are SGHRS and YFSETQ. The junction had 6 bases not matched to a gene; V was cut back by 0 bases and J by 0 bases. The CDR3 sequence is 18 residues long. CDR3 sequence (DNA): TGCGCCAGCAGCTTGGGGGCAGGGGGTTCCTCTGGGGCCAACGTCCTGACTTTC. The encoded protein is CASSLGAGGSSGANVLTF. The full variable domain, rest sourced from reference TRBV5-1 and TRBJ2-6, is KAGVTQTPRYLIKTRGQQVTLSCSPISGHRSVSWYQQTPGQGLQFLFEYFSETQRNKGNFPGRFSGRQFSNSRSEMNVSTLELGDSALYLCASSLGAGGSSGANVLTFGAGSRLTVL.

This chain links TRBV7-9 with TRBJ2-3; 9 bases fit TRBD2. The CDR3 covers 15 residues. With 4 bases clipped from V and 4 bases from J, the junction kept 6 bases outside the gene matches. In germline, CDR1 is SEHNR, CDR2 FQNEAQ (reference sequence). CDR3 region: CASSSPSGTADTQYF. CDR3 sequence (DNA): TGTGCCAGCAGCTCCCCTAGCGGGACAGCAGATACGCAGTATTTT.

The CDR3 region has the DNA TGCGCCAGCAGCCAAGGACAGGAACAGACCTACGAGCAGTACTTC. Amino acid sequence: CASSQGQEQTYEQYF. The chain combines TRBV4-3 with TRBJ2-7; D perhaps matches TRBD1 (6 bases). The CDR3 has 15 amino acids. The V gene's germline CDR1 is LGHNA and CDR2 YSLEER. Trimming shortened V by 1 base and J by 2 bases, and 12 bases separated the two germline ends.

The chain has TRBV2 and TRBJ1-4; D gene ambiguous. V gave up 7 bases and J gave up 0 bases, with 12 bases separating them. Germline V gene data show CDR1 as SNHLY and CDR2 as FYNNEI. The CDR3 covers 15 residues. The CDR3 sequence is CASNREAATNEKLFF. CDR3 coding DNA: TGTGCCAGCAACCGGGAGGCCGCAACTAATGAAAAACTGTTTTTT.

This clone has a single count. The CDR3 bases are TGTGCCACCAGCGGGGGCCGGAATACAGATACGCAGTATTTT. It codes for CATSGGRNTDTQYF. The V gene is TRBV15, the J gene TRBJ2-3, with a weak D call TRBD1 (6 bases). V lost 5 bases, J lost 3 bases, and 12 bases lay in between. Germline V gene data show CDR1 as LNHNV and CDR2 as YYDKDF (reference sequence). This CDR3 has 14 amino acids.

The gene calls are TRBV23-1 and TRBJ2-7; 15 nucleotides line up with TRBD2. TRBV23-1 is designated an ORF whose function remains uncertain. CDR3 length: 16 amino acids. Germline trimming cut 6 bases from V and 5 bases from J; bases unmatched to any gene: 8. Here the CDR3 reads CASSSGTSGRSNEQYF. The CDR3 coding sequence is TGCGCCAGCAGCTCCGGGACTAGCGGGAGGTCCAACGAGCAGTACTTC.

This rearrangement joins TRBV5-5 to TRBJ2-7, with a possible D match to TRBD2 (6 bases). Looked up from germline, CDR1 is SGHKS and CDR2 is YYEKEE (reference sequence). There are 14 residues in the CDR3. Between the trimmed V and J ends, which lost 4 bases and 6 bases, there was a span of 17 bases. CDR3 amino acids: CASSVRDSPIEQYF. CDR3 nucleotides: TGTGCCAGCAGCGTCCGGGACTCCCCTATCGAGCAGTACTTC.

The chain couples TRBV6-2 or TRBV6-3 to TRBJ1-1; no clear D. Trimming removed 4 bases at V and 7 bases at J, with 13 bases between. This CDR3 has 13 amino acids. Per the germline V gene, CDR1 is MNHEY and CDR2 is SVGEGT. The CDR3 here is CASSWRVGFEAFF. The DNA for the CDR3 is TGTGCCAGCAGTTGGCGGGTCGGCTTTGAAGCTTTCTTT.

This clone is a singleton in its sample. The chain joins TRBV10-2 to TRBJ2-7; 10 bases fit TRBD1. The CDR3 is made up of 13 amino acids. The J segment lost 4 bases and the V segment lost 10 bases, leaving 7 bases of the junction unmatched. Looked up from germline, CDR1 is WSHSY and CDR2 is SAAADI. CDR3 DNA sequence: TGCGCCATATCCTGGGACAGGGGTTACGAGCAGTACTTC. Translated, it gives CAISWDRGYEQYF.

This CDR3 reads CASRPGGSYNEQFF. The DNA of the CDR3 is TGTGCCAGCAGACCAGGGGGGTCCTACAATGAGCAGTTCTTC. The chain has TRBV11-1 and TRBJ2-1, with D maybe TRBD1 (7 bases). V was cut by 6 bases and J by 1 base, with 10 bases left in between. Germline V gene lookup returns CDR1 SGHAT and CDR2 FQDESV (reference sequence). CDR3 length: 14 amino acids.

This chain links TRBV5-8 with TRBJ1-1; 12 nucleotides align to TRBD1. This CDR3 has 18 amino acids. Per the germline V gene, CDR1 is SGHTS and CDR2 is YDEGEE. The ends lost 2 bases at V and 1 base at J; junction bases unmatched: 9. DNA of the CDR3: TGTGCCAGCAGCTTTCCCCCGGGACAGGGGGCTGGGAACACTGAAGCTTTCTTT. Translated, it gives CASSFPPGQGAGNTEAFF.

This rearrangement joins TRBV19 to TRBJ1-1, with D perhaps TRBD1 (6 bases). Between the trimmed V and J ends, which lost 8 bases and 0 bases, there was a span of 16 bases. The CDR3 sequence is 15 residues long. Germline loops: CDR1 LNHDA, CDR2 SQIVND (reference sequence). Here the CDR3 reads CASRPRPGVNTEAFF. CDR3 DNA sequence: TGTGCCAGTCGCCCCCGTCCAGGGGTGAACACTGAAGCTTTCTTT.

The chain couples TRBV20-1 to TRBJ2-6; 8 bases fit TRBD1. CDR3 size: 16 residues. Germline CDR1 DFQATT, CDR2 SNEGSKA (reference sequence). The V gene end was trimmed by 3 bases and the J gene end by 4 bases; junction bases not matched to a gene: 8. CDR3 DNA: TGCAGTGCTAGTAGCCAGGGGGCGTCCGGGGCCAACGTCCTGACTTTC. Amino acids: CSASSQGASGANVLTF.

The chain joins TRBV27 to TRBJ2-3, with 9 bases matching TRBD2. Germline V gives CDR1 MNHEY, CDR2 SMNVEV (reference sequence). The CDR3 is 13 residues long. With 7 bases clipped from V and 3 bases from J, the junction kept 2 bases outside the gene matches. The chain's CDR3 is CASKGLATDTQYF. The DNA of the CDR3 is TGTGCCAGCAAGGGACTAGCTACAGATACGCAGTATTTT.

The chain couples TRBV7-2 to TRBJ2-2, with a tentative D call TRBD1 (5 bases). V shed 1 base and J shed 6 bases, with 9 bases lying between them. CDR3 length equals 14 residues. Germline V gene lookup returns CDR1 SGHTA and CDR2 FQGNSA. In DNA form, the CDR3 reads TGTGCCAGCAGCTTAGACTGGGGCTCCGGGGAGCTGTTTTTT. Protein sequence: CASSLDWGSGELFF.

The chain is built from TRBV10-1 and TRBJ2-3; TRBD1 aligns across 8 bases. V lost 7 bases, J lost 2 bases, and 2 bases stayed unmatched. The CDR3 extends over 13 amino acids. Germline-derived CDR1 and CDR2 are WNHNN and SYGVQD (reference sequence). CDR3 coding DNA: TGCGCCAGCAAGGGACAGGCCACAGATACGCAGTATTTT. Translation: CASKGQATDTQYF.

V gene TRBV10-3 combines with J gene TRBJ2-1; a possible D gene is TRBD2 (5 bases). Trimming removed 3 bases from V and 1 base from J, with 10 bases in between. Germline V gene lookup returns CDR1 ENHRY and CDR2 SYGVKD. This CDR3 contains 15 residues. The CDR3 region has the DNA TGTGCCATCAGTGATATCCAGCGGTCCTACAATGAGCAGTTCTTC. It specifies CAISDIQRSYNEQFF.

The V call is TRBV7-2, the J call TRBJ2-3; a weak D match, TRBD2 (6 bases). V was cut by 0 bases and J by 9 bases, with 13 bases left in between. Looked up from germline, CDR1 is SGHTA and CDR2 is FQGNSA. The length of the CDR3 is 14 residues. This CDR3 reads CASSLAQTRVTQYF. The CDR3 DNA sequence: TGTGCCAGCAGCTTAGCGCAGACTAGAGTGACGCAGTATTTT.

This chain joins TRBV18 and TRBJ1-4, with 8 bases that match TRBD1. This CDR3 contains 16 residues. V lost 3 bases to trimming and J lost 0 bases; unmatched junction nucleotides: 3. From germline, CDR1 is KGHSH and CDR2 LQKENI. The CDR3 nucleotides are TGTGCCAGCTCACCTTCGACAGGGGCAACTAATGAAAAACTGTTTTTT. As protein: CASSPSTGATNEKLFF. Filled out from reference TRBV18 and TRBJ1-4, the complete variable domain reads NAGVMQNPRHLVRRRGQEARLRCSPMKGHSHVYWYRQLPEEGLKFMVYLQKENIIDESGMPKERFSAEFPKEGPSILRIQQVVRGDSAAYFCASSPSTGATNEKLFFGSGTQLSVL.

The chain employs TRBV10-1 and TRBJ2-1; the match to TRBD2 covers 7 bases. Germline V gene data show CDR1 as WNHNN and CDR2 as SYGVQD (reference sequence). This CDR3 is 19 amino acids long. The V and J ends lost 0 bases and 5 bases, in that order; junction bases with no gene match: 16. The DNA for the CDR3 is TGCGCCAGCAGTGAGTCTGGGCTAGCGGCCACCACCGATCACAATGAGCAGTTCTTC. Encoded protein: CASSESGLAATTDHNEQFF.

The chain carries TRBV7-2 and TRBJ1-2; no clear D. The CDR3 sequence is 13 residues long. Looked up from germline, CDR1 is SGHTA and CDR2 is FQGNSA. Between the trimmed V and J ends, which lost 2 bases and 4 bases, there was a span of 8 bases. CDR3 amino acids: CASSLPGSYGYTF. DNA of the CDR3: TGTGCCAGCAGCTTACCGGGAAGCTATGGCTACACCTTC. The complete variable domain, with remaining parts taken from reference TRBV7-2 and TRBJ1-2, reads GAGVSQSPSNKVTEKGKDVELRCDPISGHTALYWYRQSLGQGLEFLIYFQGNSAPDKSGLPSDRFSAERTGGSVSTLTIQRTQQEDSAVYLCASSLPGSYGYTFGSGTRLTVV.

This clone was picked up a small number of times. V is TRBV5-1 and J is TRBJ1-2, with D maybe TRBD1 (6 bases). The V and J ends lost 0 bases and 7 bases respectively, with 13 bases between them. This CDR3 has 14 amino acids. CDR1 and CDR2 (germline): SGHRS, YFSETQ. The CDR3 DNA reads as TGCGCCAGCAGCTTGGCACAGGGCGAGGGTGGCTACACCTTC. Translated, it gives CASSLAQGEGGYTF.

The chain has TRBV15 and TRBJ1-6, with a tentative D call TRBD1 (5 bases). Germline CDR1 is LNHNV and CDR2 is YYDKDF (reference sequence). CDR3 size: 15 residues. V lost 5 bases, J lost 0 bases, and 8 bases lay in between. The CDR3 loop reads CATSGDSSYNSPLHF. The CDR3 DNA follows: TGTGCCACCAGCGGTGACAGCTCCTATAATTCACCCCTCCACTTT.

As DNA, the CDR3 is TGTGCCAGCAGCCCCCAGGGCAGCGGGTCCCCCTACGAGCAGTACTTC. Translated: CASSPQGSGSPYEQYF. The chain employs TRBV7-2 and TRBJ2-7, with TRBD2 as a possible D gene (6 bases). CDR3 length: 16 residues. V dropped 5 bases and J dropped 2 bases, with 19 bases sitting between them. In germline, CDR1 is SGHTA, CDR2 FQGNSA.

The rearrangement joins TRBV20-1 to TRBJ1-2; D may be TRBD1 (6 bases). This CDR3 region has 11 residues. Trimming stripped 5 bases from V and 7 bases from J, with 11 bases between. Germline lookup yields CDR1 DFQATT and CDR2 SNEGSKA (reference sequence). In nucleotides, the CDR3 is TGCAGTGCTTACAGGGCCTCTGGCTACACCTTC. This encodes CSAYRASGYTF.

This chain uses TRBV27 with TRBJ1-5; 7 bases align to TRBD1. The CDR3 covers 16 residues. Germline V gives CDR1 MNHEY, CDR2 SMNVEV (reference sequence). Trimming cost V 2 bases and J 4 bases; bases outside gene matches: 8. CDR3: CASSLNAGTANQPQHF. The DNA of the CDR3 is TGTGCCAGCAGTTTAAACGCCGGGACAGCAAATCAGCCCCAGCATTTT.

The chain employs TRBV3-1 (or the pseudogene TRBV3-2) and TRBJ1-6; TRBD1 matches 7 bases. This CDR3 contains 15 residues. Germline loops: CDR1 LGHDT, CDR2 YNNKEL (reference sequence). J gave up 7 bases and V 0 bases, and 3 bases lay outside the gene matches. DNA for the CDR3: TGTGCCAGCAGCCAAGAGGCAGGGGGGAATTCACCCCTCCACTTT. It codes for CASSQEAGGNSPLHF.